The clone carrying this TCR beta chain was picked up one time. The antigen is not known. PCR was performed using 60 Vbeta and 13 Jbeta primers. The method was immunoSEQ multiplex PCR; TCRdb's version includes in-frame clones alone and lacks a portion of them. The table has some 56,000 clones, approximately 82% seen once; the top ten hold 2.5% to 3%. This sample was taken from a study of cytomegalovirus exposure and HLA in healthy donors. The overall study: A prior study identified 117 million unique TCR beta sequences from 200 million or so T cells.

Findings and caveats of the study: A previous analysis found most TCR beta V segments productive roughly 87% or roughly 30% of the time. Presence/absence analyses treated sequencing depth as roughly uniform across donors.

CDR1 is SNHLY, CDR2 FYNNEI, per germline. The CDR3 length is 15 residues. V lost 6 bases and J 9 bases, leaving 18 bases between the germline ends. Those who donated were healthy bone marrow donors. Sequencing was performed on PBMCs. This sequence joins TRBV2 and TRBJ1-6; D is perhaps TRBD1 (5 bases). The receptor was isolated from a man in his fifties in good health and CMV-seronegative. The CDR3 DNA sequence: TGTGCCAGCAGGGGGACTTCCACAGGCGGTTCACCCCTCCACTTT. Its protein product is CASRGTSTGGSPLHF.